This T cell receptor (beta chain) was identified during a study of shared clonotypes between healthy human individuals. On the study more broadly: The donors, two women and a few men, were aged 18 to 49.

Between the trimmed V and J ends, which lost 6 bases and 0 bases, there was a span of 8 bases. Germline V gene sequence: CDR1 LNHDA, CDR2 SQIVND (reference sequence). The CDR3 is 13 residues long. Sequencing was performed with immunoSEQ multiplex PCR; in TCRdb, only in-frame clones are kept and a portion is missing. Here the sample spans some 650,000 clones, around 97% being singletons. The J gene is TRBJ1-1, the V gene TRBV19; D is uncertain. Sequencing used naive CD4+ T cells sorted from blood. Noted subset: CD45RA+ positively selected. This TCR came from a woman between 25 and 40 years old in good health. CDR3 DNA sequence: TGTGCCAGTAGCCCTAGCCTGAACACTGAAGCTTTCTTT. This sequence encodes CASSPSLNTEAFF.